The entry below describes one TCR beta chain. Its antigen remains unidentified. The data are from a study of a mutant IDH1 vaccine in newly diagnosed glioma. On the study more broadly: The initiation of vaccination occurred 4-6 weeks after radiotherapy alone, or with temozolomide cycles.

CDR1 is MGHRA, CDR2 YSYEKL, per germline. Trimming took 4 bases from V and 6 from J, leaving 16 bases between them. The CDR3 is 15 residues long. Measured with immunoSEQ multiplex PCR; TCRdb has only the in-frame clones, and not every one. This sample yields 110,000 or so clones, of which 85% to 90% are seen a single time; around 0.6% belongs to the top ten. Broader study findings: The vaccine induced immune responses, and these occurred in around 93% of patients.

Documented time point: week 11, during vaccination. Every single dose of the vaccine, 300 ug of mutant IDH1 20-mer peptide, came with topical imiquimod. The source material was PBMCs, sampled from a glioma patient whose treatment included an IDH1 peptide vaccine. The chain carries TRBV4-1 and TRBJ1-5; a weak D match, TRBD1 (5 bases). This clonotype originated in a woman aged 50 to 65 with glioma. CDR3 residues: CASSPVGGRGQPQHF. CDR3 nucleotides: TGCGCCAGCAGCCCCGTGGGGGGACGGGGTCAGCCCCAGCATTTT.